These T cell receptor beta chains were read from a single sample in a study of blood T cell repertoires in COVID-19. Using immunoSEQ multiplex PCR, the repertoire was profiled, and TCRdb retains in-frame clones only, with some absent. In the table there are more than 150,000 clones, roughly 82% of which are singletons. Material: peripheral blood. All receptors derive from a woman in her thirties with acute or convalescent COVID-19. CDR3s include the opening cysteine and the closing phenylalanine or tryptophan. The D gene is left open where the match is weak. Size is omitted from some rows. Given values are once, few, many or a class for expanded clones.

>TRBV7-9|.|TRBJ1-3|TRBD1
CASSLVQGASGNTIYF
TGTGCCAGCAGCTTAGTGCAGGGGGCCTCTGGAAACACCATATATTTT
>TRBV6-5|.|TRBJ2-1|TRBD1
CASMTDRTSYNEQFF
TGTGCCAGCATGACGGACAGGACCTCCTACAATGAGCAGTTCTTC
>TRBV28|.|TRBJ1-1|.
CASSLPEGVGTEAFF
TGTGCCAGCAGTTTACCCGAGGGGGTCGGCACTGAAGCTTTCTTT
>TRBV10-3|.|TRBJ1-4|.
CAISGRLDGGRSTNEKLFF
TGTGCCATCAGTGGGCGCCTAGACGGGGGGCGATCAACTAATGAAAAACTGTTTTTT
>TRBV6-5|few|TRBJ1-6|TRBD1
CASSRQGATGSPLHF
TGTGCCAGCAGTAGACAGGGGGCGACAGGTTCACCCCTCCACTTT
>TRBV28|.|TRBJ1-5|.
CASSRYRALTEPQHF
TGTGCCAGCAGCCGATACAGGGCCCTCACGGAGCCCCAGCATTTT
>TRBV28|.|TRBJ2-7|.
CASIPGTNTPGEQYF
TGTGCCAGCATTCCCGGGACAAATACGCCGGGGGAGCAGTACTTC
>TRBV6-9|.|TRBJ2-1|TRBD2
CASSPTLWEGSSYNEQFF
TGTGCCAGCAGTCCTACATTGTGGGAGGGGAGCTCCTACAATGAGCAGTTCTTC
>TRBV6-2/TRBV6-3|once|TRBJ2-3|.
CASSYADGNTQYF
TGTGCCAGCAGTTACGCCGACGGGAACACGCAGTATTTT
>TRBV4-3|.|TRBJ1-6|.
CASSQDSDSPLHF
TGCGCCAGCAGCCAAGACAGCGATTCACCCCTCCACTTT
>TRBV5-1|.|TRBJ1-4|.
CASSLELNEKLFF
TGCGCCAGCAGCTTGGAGCTTAATGAAAAACTGTTTTTT
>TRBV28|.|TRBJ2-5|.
CASSLFRQLGETQYF
TGTGCCAGCAGTTTATTCCGACAGTTAGGCGAGACCCAGTACTTC
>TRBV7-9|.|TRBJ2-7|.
CASSFLQNSYEQYF
TGTGCCAGCAGCTTTTTACAGAACTCCTACGAGCAGTACTTC
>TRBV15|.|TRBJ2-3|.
CATSRIARTDTQYF
TGTGCCACCAGCAGGATCGCGCGGACAGATACGCAGTATTTT
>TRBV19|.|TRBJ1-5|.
CASSIRQGYQPQHF
TGTGCCAGTAGTATAAGGCAGGGGTATCAGCCCCAGCATTTT
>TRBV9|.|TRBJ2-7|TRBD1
CASSVGVGQGSYEQYF
TGTGCCAGCAGCGTAGGGGTAGGACAGGGGTCCTACGAGCAGTACTTC
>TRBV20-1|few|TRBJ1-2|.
CSAPEGYTF
TGCAGTGCTCCAGAAGGCTACACCTTC
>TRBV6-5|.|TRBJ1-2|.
CASSYAGTGGTF
TGTGCCAGCAGTTACGCGGGAACGGGGGGCACCTTC